This T cell receptor beta chain was documented in a study of OX40 agonist ivuxolimab in advanced cancers. Study summary: Those enrolled were approximately 78% male, with a mean age of approximately 60 years and ages from about 20 to 90.

This clone appeared a few times. The V segment lost 3 bases and the J segment 7 bases; nucleotides outside the gene matches: 11. CDR1 is SGHNT, CDR2 YYREEE, per germline (reference sequence). The CDR3 length is 16 residues. Sequencing was performed with immunoSEQ multiplex PCR; in TCRdb, only in-frame clones are kept and a portion is missing. The data contain 98,000 or so clones, about 91% of them singletons. The rearrangement joins TRBV5-4 to TRBJ2-7; 12 bases fit TRBD2. The sequencing here drew on CD4+ or CD8+ T cells sorted from blood, taken in a trial of the OX40 agonist ivuxolimab. This TCR came from an adult with an advanced solid tumor such as melanoma, head and neck, liver or kidney cancer. In DNA form, the CDR3 reads TGTGCCAGCAGCTCACTACTAGCGGGAGGTCTTGGGGAGCAGTACTTC. Amino acid sequence: CASSSLLAGGLGEQYF.